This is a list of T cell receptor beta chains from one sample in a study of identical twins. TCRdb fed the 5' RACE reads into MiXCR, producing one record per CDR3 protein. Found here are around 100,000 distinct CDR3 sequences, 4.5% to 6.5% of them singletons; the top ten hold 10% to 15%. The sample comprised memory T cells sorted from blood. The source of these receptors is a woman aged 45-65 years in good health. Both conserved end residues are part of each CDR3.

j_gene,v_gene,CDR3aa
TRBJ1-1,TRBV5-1,CASREGTANTEAFF
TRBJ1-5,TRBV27,CASSSGTNGAQPQHF
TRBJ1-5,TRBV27,CASSFKNQPQHF
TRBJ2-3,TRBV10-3,CATSTGPDTQYF
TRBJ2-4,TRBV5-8,CASSSSPGPQNIQYF
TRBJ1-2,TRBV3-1,CASSQPPLGYTF
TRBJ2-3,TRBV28,CASSARLAGSTDTQYF
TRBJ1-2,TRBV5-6,CASRPTGQGYGYTF
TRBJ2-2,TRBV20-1,CSADRGTGELFF
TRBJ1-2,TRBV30,CAWARQGANYGYTF
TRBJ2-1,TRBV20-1,CSARGPEIGGPFSNEQFF
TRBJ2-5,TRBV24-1,CATSDFEETQYF
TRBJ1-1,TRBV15,CATSSGYTEAFF
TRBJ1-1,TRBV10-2,CASSALTTGNTEAFF
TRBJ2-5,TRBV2,CASSGDRGNQETQYF
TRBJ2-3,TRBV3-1,CASSLSLAGDWGTQYF
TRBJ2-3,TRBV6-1,CASSERWSSTDTQYF
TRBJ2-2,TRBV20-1,CSARETSGNTGELFF
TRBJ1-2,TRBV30,CAWRPLFRMVYTF
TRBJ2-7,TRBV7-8,CASSLERVLAYEQYF
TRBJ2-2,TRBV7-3,CASSLRDSRTGELFF
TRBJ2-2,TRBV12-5,CASGWGLAVGELFF
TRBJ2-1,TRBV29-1,CSAKTGNEQFF
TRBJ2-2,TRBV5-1,CASSLLGQIDTGELFF
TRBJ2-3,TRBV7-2,CASSLRAATHTDTQYF
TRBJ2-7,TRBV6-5,CASSYSQNEQYF
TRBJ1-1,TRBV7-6,CASSFTTGVGTEAFF
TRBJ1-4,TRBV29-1,CSVARGSSDEKLFF
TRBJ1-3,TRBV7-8,CASSSGDRGRRGNTIYF
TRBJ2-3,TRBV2,CASRAESGTQYF
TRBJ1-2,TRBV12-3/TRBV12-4,CASSAGTGSYGYTF
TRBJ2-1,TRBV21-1,CASSPPDEQFF
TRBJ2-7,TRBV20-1,CSAPAFSREQYF
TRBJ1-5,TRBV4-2,CASSQMDNQPQHF
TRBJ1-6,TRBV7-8,CASSLLRQNNSPLHF
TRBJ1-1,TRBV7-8,CASSRTLPATEAFF
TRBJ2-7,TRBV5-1,CASSFGSYEQYF
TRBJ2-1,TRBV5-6,CASSPPGLAGQVNNEQFF
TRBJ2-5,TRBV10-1,CASSSEARGNLGTQYF
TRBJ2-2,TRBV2,CASIGRQANTGELFF
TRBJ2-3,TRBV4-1,CASSQDLGGRGPSTDTQYF
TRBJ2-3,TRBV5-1,CASSIGSAADTQYF
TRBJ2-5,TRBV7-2,CASSENQETQYF
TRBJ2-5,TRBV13,CASSRWDLQETQYF
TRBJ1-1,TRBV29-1,CSVGQGLNTEAFF
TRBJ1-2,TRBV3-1,CASSQGHRGGYTF
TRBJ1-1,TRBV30,CAWRGGPAENTEAFF
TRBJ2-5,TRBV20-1,CSARVGSGARETQYF
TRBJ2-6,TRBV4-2,CASSSVPGQGRGANVLTF
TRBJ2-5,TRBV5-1,CASRFSGNPQETQYF
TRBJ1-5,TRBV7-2,CASRSSRYSNQPQHF